This passage covers 14 T cell receptor beta chains from one sample sequenced in a study of STAT5B mutations in CD4+ large granular lymphocyte leukemia. Sequencing used immunoSEQ multiplex PCR; TCRdb keeps in-frame clones, though not all of them. The top ten hold 0.4% to 0.45% of the sample, which has some 30,000 clones, approximately 71% seen once. The source material was CD4+ T cells from blood buffy coats. These receptors all come from a human donor in good health.

This clone was seen a single time. The chain combines TRBV6-1 with TRBJ1-3; D remains unclear. Germline CDR1 is MNHNS and CDR2 is SASEGT. The CDR3 covers 15 residues. The V gene lost 7 bases and the J gene lost 3 bases, with 16 bases spanning the gap. CDR3 nucleotides: TGTGCCAGCATGTACGCAGCCGCTGGTGGAAACACCATATATTTT. It yields the protein CASMYAAAGGNTIYF.

The gene calls are TRBV7-2 and TRBJ2-4, with 9 positions matching TRBD2. Germline-derived CDR1 and CDR2 are SGHTA and FQGNSA. The CDR3 consists of 15 residues. V lost 1 base, J lost 8 bases, and 6 bases stayed unmatched. The CDR3 spells CASSLVGGGADIQYF. The CDR3 DNA follows: TGTGCCAGCAGCTTAGTCGGCGGGGGGGCCGACATTCAGTACTTC.

The V call is TRBV30, the J call TRBJ2-1, with unresolved D. The CDR3 consists of 17 residues. Germline CDR1 GTSNPN, CDR2 SVGIG (reference sequence). V lost 0 bases, J lost 2 bases, and 17 bases lay in between. CDR3 DNA: TGTGCCTGGAGTGTACTGCTACTGGGTTCCCCCTACAATGAGCAGTTCTTC. This sequence encodes CAWSVLLLGSPYNEQFF.

V and J are TRBV5-6 and TRBJ2-5; TRBD1 matches 9 bases. The ends lost 4 bases at V and 2 bases at J; junction bases unmatched: 9. CDR3 length equals 16 residues. The germline V gene has CDR1 SGHDT and CDR2 YYEEEE. CDR3 region: CASSRTAQGAQETQYF. In nucleotides, the CDR3 is TGTGCCAGCAGCCGAACTGCACAGGGGGCTCAAGAGACCCAGTACTTC.

The rearrangement links TRBV19 to TRBJ1-4, with TRBD1 matching 7 bases. Germline V gene sequence: CDR1 LNHDA, CDR2 SQIVND (reference sequence). This CDR3 is built from 16 residues. The trim removed 3 bases at V and 8 bases at J, leaving 12 bases unmatched. CDR3 region: CASSMGNVQGTEKLFF. Written as DNA, the CDR3 is TGTGCCAGTAGTATGGGGAACGTACAGGGGACCGAAAAACTGTTTTTT.

This clone has a handful of counts. J is TRBJ1-2 and V is TRBV5-3, with D possibly matching TRBD1 (5 bases). TRBV5-3 has ORF status, its function being uncertain. The CDR3 totals 15 residues. V dropped 3 bases and J dropped 1 base, with 13 bases sitting between them. Here the CDR3 DNA reads TGTGCCAGAAGCTCGATTTTTAGGGGTAACTATGGCTACACCTTC. Amino acid sequence: CARSSIFRGNYGYTF.

This clone showed up just once. The chain employs TRBV5-4 and TRBJ2-2; 12 bases align to TRBD1. V shed 3 bases and J 6 bases; nucleotides not matched to a gene: 6. The germline V gene encodes CDR1 SGHNT and CDR2 YYREEE (reference sequence). This CDR3 contains 16 residues. CDR3: CASSWGQGAYSGELFF. CDR3 coding DNA: TGTGCCAGCAGCTGGGGACAGGGGGCGTATTCCGGGGAGCTGTTTTTT.

This clone is medium-sized in the sample. V and J are TRBV5-4 and TRBJ2-7; 7 positions match TRBD1. This CDR3 contains 14 residues. V trimming: 3 bases; J trimming: 3 bases; junction bases outside the gene matches: 6. From germline, CDR1 is SGHNT and CDR2 YYREEE (reference sequence). Written as DNA, the CDR3 is TGTGCCAGCAGCTCGGGACAGAGAAACTACGAGCAGTACTTC. Protein sequence: CASSSGQRNYEQYF.

This clone was counted a single time. The chain carries TRBV19 and TRBJ1-1; TRBD1 matches at 7 bases. J gave up 1 base and V 5 bases, and 7 bases lay outside the gene matches. This CDR3 contains 15 residues. Germline V gene sequence: CDR1 LNHDA, CDR2 SQIVND (reference sequence). This chain's CDR3 is CASSYTRGPNTEAFF. CDR3 nucleotide sequence: TGTGCCAGTAGTTACACTAGGGGGCCGAACACTGAAGCTTTCTTT.

This clone came up a few times. The chain couples TRBV30 to TRBJ1-1; TRBD1 matches 8 bases. Per germline, CDR1 GTSNPN and CDR2 SVGIG (reference sequence). The ends lost 4 bases at V and 4 bases at J; junction bases unmatched: 5. The CDR3 extends over 13 amino acids. CDR3 bases: TGTGCCTGGACTGTCGGACAGGGCACTGAAGCTTTCTTT. Protein sequence: CAWTVGQGTEAFF. Full variable domain (missing parts from reference TRBV30 and TRBJ1-1): SQTIHQWPATLVQPVGSPLSLECTVEGTSNPNLYWYRQAAGRGLQLLFYSVGIGQISSEVPQNLSASRPQDRQFILSSKKLLLSDSGFYLCAWTVGQGTEAFFGQGTRLTVV.

The CDR3 here is CASSIGTGANTGELFF. The CDR3 nucleotides are TGTGCCAGCAGCATAGGGACAGGGGCGAACACCGGGGAGCTGTTTTTT. The chain couples TRBV9 to TRBJ2-2; TRBD1 matches 10 bases. CDR1 and CDR2 (germline): SGDLS, YYNGEE. Germline trimming cut 4 bases from V and 0 bases from J; bases unmatched to any gene: 3. The CDR3 loop spans 16 amino acids. Full variable domain (outside the CDR3, taken from reference TRBV9 and TRBJ2-2): DSGVTQTPKHLITATGQRVTLRCSPRSGDLSVYWYQQSLDQGLQFLIQYYNGEERAKGNILERFSAQQFPDLHSELNLSSLELGDSALYFCASSIGTGANTGELFFGEGSRLTVL.

Worth noting for this clone: Without the conserved terminal phenylalanine or tryptophan, this CDR3 likely stems from a read error. It is unclear where the CDR3 begins or ends on the DNA, so no DNA is shown, and the CDR3 is as TCRdb lists it. CDR3 sequence reads: CASSLAPGATLLA. The J gene is TRBJ1-2, the V gene TRBV5-8; the DNA was not compared with TRBD1, the D call given in the table. Germline V lookup: CDR1 SGHTS, CDR2 YDEGEE. Including both end residues, the CDR3 is 13 amino acids long.

The chain employs TRBV6-5 and TRBJ2-3, with 9 bases that match TRBD2. The CDR3 is 15 amino acids. Germline V gene sequence: CDR1 MNHEY, CDR2 SVGAGI. The J segment lost 4 bases and the V segment lost 4 bases, leaving 6 bases of the junction unmatched. The CDR3 is CASSSGRGGADTQYF. CDR3 DNA sequence: TGTGCCAGCAGTTCGGGGCGGGGGGGCGCAGATACGCAGTATTTT.

The genes are TRBV6-5 and TRBJ1-6; 8 bases fit TRBD1. Trimming removed 2 bases from V and 8 bases from J; junction bases left unmatched: 2. Per the germline V gene, CDR1 is MNHEY and CDR2 is SVGAGI. This CDR3 is built from 14 residues. The chain's CDR3 is CASSYQGADSPLHF. CDR3 DNA sequence: TGTGCCAGCAGTTACCAGGGGGCTGATTCACCCCTCCACTTT.